This TCR beta chain was sequenced for a study of T cell repertoires in cytomegalovirus infection. TCRdb recomputed calls from the reads with MiXCR, one row per CDR3 protein. The repertoire includes about 320,000 distinct CDR3 sequences, around 9.5% of them detected once, and about 4.5% sits in the top ten. This clonotype was seen a few times. The sequence was collected from a human donor in good health (CMV status not recorded). Some clones in this sample may be carry-over from other donors' samples. The sequenced sample consisted of PBMCs.

CDR3 region: CASSFLRGPNEKLFF. The CDR3 DNA sequence: TGTGCCAGCAGCTTCCTCAGGGGCCCTAATGAAAAACTGTTTTTT. V usage is TRBV7-9 and J usage is TRBJ1-4; D might be TRBD1 (6 bases). Per germline, CDR1 SEHNR and CDR2 FQNEAQ (reference sequence). Between the trimmed V and J ends, which lost 3 bases and 3 bases, there was a span of 11 bases. There are 15 residues in the CDR3.